This entry describes one T cell receptor beta chain. As yet, its antigen is unknown. The data were obtained in a study of graft-versus-host responses after intestinal transplantation. As for the study in general: Isolated intestinal, liver-intestinal, or multivisceral transplants were what recipients had. Anti-thymocyte globulin induction preceded about 3 years of tacrolimus and steroid maintenance in all recipients.

General study points: Analysis identified GvH clones in recipient marrow, with some appearing first in ileum or blood. The highest levels of circulating GvH clones went along with early declines in HvG clones after transplant.

Data came from immunoSEQ multiplex PCR; TCRdb stores just in-frame clones and leaves some out. The sample has about 96,000 clones, roughly 92% seen once. This CDR3 has 15 residues. V was shortened by 5 bases and J by 0 bases, with 14 bases between the two germline ends. From germline, CDR1 is MNHEY and CDR2 SVGAGI. The sample consisted of unstimulated CD4+ T cells sorted from spleen or lymph node cells, taken before intestinal transplant. This receptor was obtained from a human donor who received an intestinal transplant. The rearrangement links TRBV6-5 to TRBJ2-7; tentative D call: TRBD1 (6 bases). The CDR3: CASSGWDTASYEQYF. The CDR3 DNA follows: TGTGCCAGCAGTGGATGGGACACCGCCTCCTACGAGCAGTACTTC.